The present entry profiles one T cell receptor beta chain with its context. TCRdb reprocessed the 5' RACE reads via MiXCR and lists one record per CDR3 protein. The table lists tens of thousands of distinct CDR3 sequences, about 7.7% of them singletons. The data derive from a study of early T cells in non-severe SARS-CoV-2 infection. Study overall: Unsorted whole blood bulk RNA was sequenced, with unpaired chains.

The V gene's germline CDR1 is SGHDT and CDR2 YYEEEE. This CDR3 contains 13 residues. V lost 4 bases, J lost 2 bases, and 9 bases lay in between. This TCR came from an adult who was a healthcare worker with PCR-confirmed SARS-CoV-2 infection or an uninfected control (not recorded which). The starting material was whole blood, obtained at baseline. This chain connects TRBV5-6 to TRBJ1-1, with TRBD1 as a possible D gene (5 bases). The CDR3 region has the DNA TGTGCCAGCAGCCACGGGGCCAACACTGAAGCTTTCTTT. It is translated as CASSHGANTEAFF.